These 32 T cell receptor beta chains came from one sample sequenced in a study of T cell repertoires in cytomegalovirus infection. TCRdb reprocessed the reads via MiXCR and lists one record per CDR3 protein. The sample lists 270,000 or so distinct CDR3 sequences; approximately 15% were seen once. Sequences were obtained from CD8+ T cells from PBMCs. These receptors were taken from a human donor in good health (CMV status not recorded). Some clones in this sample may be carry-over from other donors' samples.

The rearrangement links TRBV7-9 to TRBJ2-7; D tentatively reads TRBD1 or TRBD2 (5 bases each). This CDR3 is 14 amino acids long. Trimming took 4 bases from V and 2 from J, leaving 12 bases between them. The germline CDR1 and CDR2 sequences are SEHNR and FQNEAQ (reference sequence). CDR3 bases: TGTGCCAGCAGCTCGCCAGGGACCCCCTACGAGCAGTACTTC. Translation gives CASSSPGTPYEQYF. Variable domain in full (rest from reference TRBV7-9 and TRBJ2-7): DTGVSQNPRHKITKRGQNVTFRCDPISEHNRLYWYRQTLGQGPEFLTYFQNEAQLEKSRLLSDRFSAERPKGSFSTLEIQRTEQGDSAMYLCASSSPGTPYEQYFGPGTRLTVT.

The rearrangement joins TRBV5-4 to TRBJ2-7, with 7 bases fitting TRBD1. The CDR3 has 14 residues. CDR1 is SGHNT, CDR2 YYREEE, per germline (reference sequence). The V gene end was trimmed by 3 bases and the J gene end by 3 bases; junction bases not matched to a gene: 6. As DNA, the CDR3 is TGTGCCAGCAGCTACGGAGCAGGGGGCTACGAGCAGTACTTC. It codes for CASSYGAGGYEQYF.

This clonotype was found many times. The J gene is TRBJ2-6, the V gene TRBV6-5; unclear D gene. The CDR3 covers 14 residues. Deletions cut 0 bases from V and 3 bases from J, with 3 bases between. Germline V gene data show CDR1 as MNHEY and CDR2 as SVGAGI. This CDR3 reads CASSYSIGANVLTF. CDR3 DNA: TGTGCCAGCAGTTACTCGATTGGGGCCAACGTCCTGACTTTC.

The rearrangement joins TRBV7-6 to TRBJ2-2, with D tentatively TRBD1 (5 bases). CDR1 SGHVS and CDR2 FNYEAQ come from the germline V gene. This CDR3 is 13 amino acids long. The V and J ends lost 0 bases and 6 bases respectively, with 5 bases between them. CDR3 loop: CASSLAGPGELFF. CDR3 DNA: TGTGCCAGCAGCTTAGCGGGGCCCGGGGAGCTGTTTTTT. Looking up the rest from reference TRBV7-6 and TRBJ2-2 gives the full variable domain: GAGVSQSPRYKVTKRGQDVALRCDPISGHVSLYWYRQALGQGPEFLTYFNYEAQQDKSGLPNDRFSAERPEGSISTLTIQRTEQRDSAMYRCASSLAGPGELFFGEGSRLTVL.

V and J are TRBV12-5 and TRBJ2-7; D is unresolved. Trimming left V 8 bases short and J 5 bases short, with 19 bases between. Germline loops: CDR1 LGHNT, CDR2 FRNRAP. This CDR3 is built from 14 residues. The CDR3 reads CASRPVAETDEQYF. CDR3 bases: TGTGCTAGTAGGCCAGTAGCAGAAACCGACGAGCAGTACTTC.

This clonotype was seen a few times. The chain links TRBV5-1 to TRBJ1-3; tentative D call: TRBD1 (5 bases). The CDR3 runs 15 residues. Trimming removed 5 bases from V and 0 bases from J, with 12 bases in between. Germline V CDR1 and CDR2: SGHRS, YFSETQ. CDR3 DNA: TGCGCCAGCAGAGTAGGGGTTCCCTCTGGAAACACCATATATTTT. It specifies CASRVGVPSGNTIYF.

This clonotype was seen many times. The CDR3 sequence: CASSPQGGRDSNQPQHF. The CDR3 nucleotides are TGTGCCAGCAGCCCACAGGGGGGCAGGGATAGCAATCAGCCCCAGCATTTT. The V call is TRBV7-6, the J call TRBJ1-5, with TRBD1 identical over 8 bases. Germline trimming cut 5 bases from V and 0 bases from J; bases unmatched to any gene: 9. There are 17 residues in the CDR3. Germline V gene lookup returns CDR1 SGHVS and CDR2 FNYEAQ.

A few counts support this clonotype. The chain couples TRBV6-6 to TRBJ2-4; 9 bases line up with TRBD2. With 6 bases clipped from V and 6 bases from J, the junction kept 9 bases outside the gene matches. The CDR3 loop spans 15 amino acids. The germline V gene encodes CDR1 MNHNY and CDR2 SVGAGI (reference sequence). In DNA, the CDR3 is TGTGCCAGCAGAGGAGCGGGGGGCCCCTTAAACATTCAGTACTTC. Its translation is CASRGAGGPLNIQYF.

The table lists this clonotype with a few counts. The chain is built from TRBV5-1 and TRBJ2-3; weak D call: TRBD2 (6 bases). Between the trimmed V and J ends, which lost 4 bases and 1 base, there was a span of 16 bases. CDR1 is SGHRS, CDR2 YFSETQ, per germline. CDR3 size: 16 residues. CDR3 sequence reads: CASSLVAGTGTDTQYF. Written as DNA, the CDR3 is TGCGCCAGCAGCCTAGTAGCCGGGACTGGCACAGATACGCAGTATTTT. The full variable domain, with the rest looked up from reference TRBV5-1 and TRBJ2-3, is KAGVTQTPRYLIKTRGQQVTLSCSPISGHRSVSWYQQTPGQGLQFLFEYFSETQRNKGNFPGRFSGRQFSNSRSEMNVSTLELGDSALYLCASSLVAGTGTDTQYFGPGTRLTVL.

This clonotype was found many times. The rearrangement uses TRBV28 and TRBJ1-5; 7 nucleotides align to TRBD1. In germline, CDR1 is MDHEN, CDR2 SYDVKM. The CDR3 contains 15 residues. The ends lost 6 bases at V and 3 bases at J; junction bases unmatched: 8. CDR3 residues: CASSLDREVNQPQHF. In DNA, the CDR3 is TGTGCCAGCAGCCTCGACAGGGAAGTCAATCAGCCCCAGCATTTT.

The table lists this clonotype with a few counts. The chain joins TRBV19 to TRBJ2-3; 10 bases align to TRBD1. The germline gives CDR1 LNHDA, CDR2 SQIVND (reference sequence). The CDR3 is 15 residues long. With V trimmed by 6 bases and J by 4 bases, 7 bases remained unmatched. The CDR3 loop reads CASRDDRGRPDTQYF. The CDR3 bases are TGTGCCAGTAGAGATGACAGGGGGCGCCCAGATACGCAGTATTTT.

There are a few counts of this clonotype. The CDR3 sequence: CASSNERTGGRDEQYF. The CDR3 nucleotides are TGTGCCAGCAGCAACGAACGGACAGGGGGCAGGGACGAGCAGTACTTC. The V call is TRBV7-6, the J call TRBJ2-7, with 11 bases that match TRBD1. The CDR3 spans 16 residues. V dropped 5 bases and J dropped 5; count of bases not matched to a gene: 11. Germline CDR1 and CDR2: SGHVS and FNYEAQ.

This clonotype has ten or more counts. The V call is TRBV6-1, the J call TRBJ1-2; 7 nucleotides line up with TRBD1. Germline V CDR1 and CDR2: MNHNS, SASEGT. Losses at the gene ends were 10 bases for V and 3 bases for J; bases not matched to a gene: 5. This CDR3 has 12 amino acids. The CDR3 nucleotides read TGTGCCACCAGGGGGGGCGACTATGGCTACACCTTC. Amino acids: CATRGGDYGYTF.

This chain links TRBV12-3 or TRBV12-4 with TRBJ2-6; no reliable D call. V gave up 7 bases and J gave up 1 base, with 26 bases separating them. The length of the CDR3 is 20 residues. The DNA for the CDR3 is TGTGCCAGCACCTTCTGGGCAGCCCTCGGTGAATCTTCTGGGGCCAACGTCCTGACTTTC. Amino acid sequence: CASTFWAALGESSGANVLTF.

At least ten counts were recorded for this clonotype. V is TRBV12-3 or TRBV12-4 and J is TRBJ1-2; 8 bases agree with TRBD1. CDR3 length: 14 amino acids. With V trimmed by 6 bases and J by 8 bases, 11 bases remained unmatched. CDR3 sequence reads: CASSPSTGAEGYTF. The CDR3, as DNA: TGTGCCAGCAGCCCTTCGACAGGGGCGGAGGGCTACACCTTC.

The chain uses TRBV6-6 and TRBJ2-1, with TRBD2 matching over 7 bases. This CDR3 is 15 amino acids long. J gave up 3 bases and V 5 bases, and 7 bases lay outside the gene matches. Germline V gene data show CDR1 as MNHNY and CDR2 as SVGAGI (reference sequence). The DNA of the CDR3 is TGTGCCAGCAGTGGGAGCGGGGTAATCTACAATGAGCAGTTCTTC. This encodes CASSGSGVIYNEQFF.

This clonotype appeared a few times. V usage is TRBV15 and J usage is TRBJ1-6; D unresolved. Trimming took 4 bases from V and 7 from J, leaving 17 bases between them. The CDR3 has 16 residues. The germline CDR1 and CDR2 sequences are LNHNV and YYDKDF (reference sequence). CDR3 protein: CATSTPEGLPNSPLHF. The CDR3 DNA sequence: TGTGCCACCAGCACCCCGGAGGGCCTGCCCAATTCACCCCTCCACTTT. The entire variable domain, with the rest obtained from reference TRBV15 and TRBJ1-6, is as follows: DAMVIQNPRYQVTQFGKPVTLSCSQTLNHNVMYWYQQKSSQAPKLLFHYYDKDFNNEADTPDNFQSRRPNTSFCFLDIRSPGLGDTAMYLCATSTPEGLPNSPLHFGNGTRLTVT.

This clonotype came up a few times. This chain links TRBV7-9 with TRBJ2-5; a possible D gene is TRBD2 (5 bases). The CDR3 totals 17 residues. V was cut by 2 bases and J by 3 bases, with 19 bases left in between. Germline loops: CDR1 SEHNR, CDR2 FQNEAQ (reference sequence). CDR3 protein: CASSLPRGVTLKETQYF. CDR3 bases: TGTGCCAGCAGCTTACCCCGGGGTGTGACCCTAAAAGAGACCCAGTACTTC.

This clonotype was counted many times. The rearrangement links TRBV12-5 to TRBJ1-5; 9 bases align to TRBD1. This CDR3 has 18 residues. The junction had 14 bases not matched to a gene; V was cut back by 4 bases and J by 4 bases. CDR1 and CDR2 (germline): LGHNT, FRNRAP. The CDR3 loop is CASGSHRRTGDPNQPQHF. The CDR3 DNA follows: TGTGCTAGTGGTTCCCACCGACGGACAGGGGACCCGAATCAGCCCCAGCATTTT.

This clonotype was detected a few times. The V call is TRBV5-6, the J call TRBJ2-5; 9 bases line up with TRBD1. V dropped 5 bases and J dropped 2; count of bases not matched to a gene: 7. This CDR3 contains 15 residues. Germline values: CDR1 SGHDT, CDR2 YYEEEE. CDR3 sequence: CASRSSTGGQETQYF. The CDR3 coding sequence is TGTGCCAGCAGATCATCGACAGGGGGGCAAGAGACCCAGTACTTC.

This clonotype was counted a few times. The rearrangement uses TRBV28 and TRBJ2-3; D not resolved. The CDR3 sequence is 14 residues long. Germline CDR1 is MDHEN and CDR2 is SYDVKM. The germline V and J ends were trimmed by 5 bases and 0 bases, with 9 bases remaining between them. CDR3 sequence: CASSPGPSTDTQYF. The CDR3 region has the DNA TGTGCCAGCAGTCCGGGCCCGAGCACAGATACGCAGTATTTT. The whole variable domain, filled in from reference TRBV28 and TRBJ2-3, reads DVKVTQSSRYLVKRTGEKVFLECVQDMDHENMFWYRQDPGLGLRLIYFSYDVKMKEKGDIPEGYSVSREKKERFSLILESASTNQTSMYLCASSPGPSTDTQYFGPGTRLTVL.

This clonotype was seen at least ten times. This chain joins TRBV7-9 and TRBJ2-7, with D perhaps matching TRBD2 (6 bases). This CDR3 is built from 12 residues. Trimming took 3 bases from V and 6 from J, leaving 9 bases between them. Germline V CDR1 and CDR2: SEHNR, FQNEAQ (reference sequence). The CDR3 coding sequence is TGTGCCAGCAGCTTTCTCGGGGGCGAGCAGTACTTC. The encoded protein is CASSFLGGEQYF.

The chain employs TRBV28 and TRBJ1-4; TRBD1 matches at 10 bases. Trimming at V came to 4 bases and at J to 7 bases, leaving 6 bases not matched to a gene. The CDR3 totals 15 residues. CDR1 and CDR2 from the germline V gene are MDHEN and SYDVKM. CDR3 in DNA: TGTGCCAGCAGTTCCAGGGACAGGGGAGGTGAAAAACTGTTTTTT. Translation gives CASSSRDRGGEKLFF.

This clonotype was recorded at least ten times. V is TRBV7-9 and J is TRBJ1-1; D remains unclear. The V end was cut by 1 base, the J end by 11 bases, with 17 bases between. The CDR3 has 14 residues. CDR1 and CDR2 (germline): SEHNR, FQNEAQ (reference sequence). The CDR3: CASSLENQVERAFF. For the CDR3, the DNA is TGTGCCAGCAGCTTAGAGAATCAGGTGGAAAGGGCTTTCTTT.

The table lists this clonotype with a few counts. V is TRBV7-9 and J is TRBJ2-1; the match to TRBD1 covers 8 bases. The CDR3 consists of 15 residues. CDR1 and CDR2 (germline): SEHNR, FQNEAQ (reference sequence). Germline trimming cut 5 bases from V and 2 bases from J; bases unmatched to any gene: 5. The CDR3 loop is CASSGGQGAYNEQFF. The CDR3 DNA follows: TGTGCCAGCAGCGGCGGACAGGGAGCCTACAATGAGCAGTTCTTC.

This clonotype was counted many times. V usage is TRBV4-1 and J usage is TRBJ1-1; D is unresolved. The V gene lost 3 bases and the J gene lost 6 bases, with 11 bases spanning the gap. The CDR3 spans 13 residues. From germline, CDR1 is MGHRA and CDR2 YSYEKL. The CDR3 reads CASSQGAGPEAFF. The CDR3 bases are TGCGCCAGCAGCCAGGGCGCCGGGCCTGAAGCTTTCTTT.

The CDR3 coding sequence is TGCGCCAGCAGCTTGTTGTCCGGGGGGAACACTGAAGCTTTCTTT. Protein product: CASSLLSGGNTEAFF. This chain uses TRBV5-1 with TRBJ1-1, with D possibly TRBD1 on 5 matching bases. The CDR3 length is 15 residues. CDR1 SGHRS and CDR2 YFSETQ come from the germline V gene. Trimming removed 1 base at V and 1 base at J, with 11 bases between.

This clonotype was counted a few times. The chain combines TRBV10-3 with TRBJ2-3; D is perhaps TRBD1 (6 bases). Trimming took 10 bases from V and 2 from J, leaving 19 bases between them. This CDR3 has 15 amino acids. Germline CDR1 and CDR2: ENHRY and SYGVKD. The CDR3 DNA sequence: TGTGCCACCCTGGACAGCCTTTTTTCCACAGATACGCAGTATTTT. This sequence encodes CATLDSLFSTDTQYF.

The CDR3, as DNA: TGCAGTGCCACCGATTGGACGGGAAACTATGGCTACACCTTC. Translated, it gives CSATDWTGNYGYTF. The chain recombines TRBV20-1 with TRBJ1-2; no definite D call. This CDR3 contains 14 residues. Deletions cut 6 bases from V and 2 bases from J, with 16 bases between. Germline assignment: CDR1 DFQATT and CDR2 SNEGSKA (reference sequence).

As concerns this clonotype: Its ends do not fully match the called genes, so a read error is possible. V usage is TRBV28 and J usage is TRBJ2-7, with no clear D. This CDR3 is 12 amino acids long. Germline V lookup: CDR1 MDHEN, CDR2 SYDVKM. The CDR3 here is CASSFSAYELYF. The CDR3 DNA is TGTGCCAGCAGTTTCTCCGCGTACGAGCTGTACTTC.

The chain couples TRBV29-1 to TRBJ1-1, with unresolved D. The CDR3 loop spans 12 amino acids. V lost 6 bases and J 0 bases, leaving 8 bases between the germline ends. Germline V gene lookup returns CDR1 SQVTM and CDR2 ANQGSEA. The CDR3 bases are TGCAGCGTATTATTCATGAACACTGAAGCTTTCTTT. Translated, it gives CSVLFMNTEAFF. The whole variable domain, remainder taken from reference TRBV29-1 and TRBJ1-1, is SAVISQKPSRDICQRGTSLTIQCQVDSQVTMMFWYRQQPGQSLTLIATANQGSEATYESGFVIDKFPISRPNLTFSTLTVSNMSPEDSSIYLCSVLFMNTEAFFGQGTRLTVV.

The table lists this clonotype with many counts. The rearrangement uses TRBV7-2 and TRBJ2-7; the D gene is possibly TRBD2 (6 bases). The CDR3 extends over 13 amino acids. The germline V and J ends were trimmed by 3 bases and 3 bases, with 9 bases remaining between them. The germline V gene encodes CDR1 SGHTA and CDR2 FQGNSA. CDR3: CASSFGGGYEQYF. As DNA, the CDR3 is TGTGCCAGCAGCTTCGGGGGAGGCTACGAGCAGTACTTC.